The clone carrying this T cell receptor beta chain was observed a single time. The CDR3 spans 15 residues. Losses at the gene ends were 1 base for V and 5 bases for J; bases not matched to a gene: 6. Germline lookup yields CDR1 LNHNV and CDR2 YYDKDF (reference sequence). The record originates from a study of blood T cell repertoires in COVID-19. Across the whole study: Acute and convalescent COVID-19 samples came from the United States, Italy and Spain. Nucleic acid was either cDNA or gDNA, and it came from T cells, B-cell-depleted T cells, or PBMCs.

Original data processing: Amplification from reference gene primers served as the basis for estimated nucleated cell counts. Profiled with immunoSEQ multiplex PCR; TCRdb holds only in-frame clones, not every one. The D gene and trimming were derived from the DNA, and the V and J assignments and clone size from that table. The sample shows around 92,000 clones, approximately 92% of them seen only once. This chain joins TRBV15 and TRBJ1-2; 8 nucleotides align to TRBD1. The specimen sequenced was peripheral blood. The source is a woman of 80 years or more with active COVID-19. The CDR3 coding sequence is TGTGCCACCAGCAGAGCGGCAGGGGGCGCGTATGGCTACACCTTC. Translating it yields CATSRAAGGAYGYTF.